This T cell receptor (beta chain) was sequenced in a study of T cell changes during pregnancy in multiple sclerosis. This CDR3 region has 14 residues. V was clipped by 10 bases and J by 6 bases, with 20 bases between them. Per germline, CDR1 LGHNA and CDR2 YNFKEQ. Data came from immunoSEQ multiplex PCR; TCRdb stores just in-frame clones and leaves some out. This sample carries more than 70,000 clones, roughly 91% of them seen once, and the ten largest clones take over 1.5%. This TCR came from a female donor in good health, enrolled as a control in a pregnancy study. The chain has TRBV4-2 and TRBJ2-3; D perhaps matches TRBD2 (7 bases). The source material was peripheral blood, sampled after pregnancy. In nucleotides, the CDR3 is TGTGCCACCTCGCTGCGGGGGCCTCAGGATACGCAGTATTTT. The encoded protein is CATSLRGPQDTQYF.